A selection of T cell receptor beta chains follows, all from one sample in a study of CD8 T cells in Susac syndrome. TCRdb ran MiXCR on the immunoSEQ multiplex PCR reads and lists one entry per CDR3 protein. Counted here are 150,000 to 200,000 distinct CDR3 sequences, around 93% occurring once; the ten biggest clones make up approximately 0.14%. The sequenced sample was CD4+ T cells from PBMCs. The receptors shown here come from a human donor in good health. CDR3s include the opening cysteine and the closing phenylalanine or tryptophan. D genes are given only for firm matches. Only part of the rows carry a size: once, few, many, or a class if the clone is expanded.

TRBV20-1,once,TRBJ1-2,TRBD1,CSAQRTGGGYTF,TGCAGTGCTCAGAGGACAGGAGGGGGCTACACCTTC
TRBV19,NA,TRBJ2-2,NA,CASTHRPGELFF,TGTGCCAGTACCCATAGACCCGGGGAGCTGTTTTTT
TRBV29-1,NA,TRBJ2-7,NA,CSVVVPPRTYEQYF,TGCAGCGTTGTCGTTCCACCCCGTACCTACGAGCAGTACTTC
TRBV3-1,NA,TRBJ1-2,NA,CASSQETYGYTF,TGTGCCAGCAGCCAAGAAACCTATGGCTACACCTTC
TRBV13,NA,TRBJ2-2,NA,CASSRYTGELFF,TGTGCCAGCAGCAGGTACACCGGGGAGCTGTTTTTT
TRBV5-6,NA,TRBJ1-1,NA,CASSFWTAGIAAFF,TGTGCCAGCAGTTTTTGGACCGCCGGAATAGCAGCTTTCTTT
TRBV6-2/TRBV6-3,once,TRBJ1-4,NA,CASIRTGGRDEKLFF,TGTGCCAGCATCCGGACGGGGGGAAGGGATGAAAAACTGTTTTTT
TRBV2,NA,TRBJ1-2,TRBD1,CASSEDRLRGYTF,TGTGCCAGCAGTGAGGACAGGTTAAGGGGCTACACCTTC
TRBV18,NA,TRBJ2-2,NA,CASSRGSDTGELFF,TGTGCCAGCTCGCGAGGGTCGGACACCGGGGAGCTGTTTTTT
TRBV7-3,NA,TRBJ1-2,TRBD1,CASSLPGGNGYTF,TGTGCCAGCAGCCTTCCAGGGGGAAATGGCTACACCTTC
TRBV7-3,NA,TRBJ2-3,NA,CASSSWGDTQYF,TGTGCCAGCAGCTCCTGGGGGGATACGCAGTATTTT
TRBV5-1,NA,TRBJ2-5,TRBD1,CASSSGGAGETQYF,TGTGCCAGCAGTTCAGGGGGCGCGGGGGAGACCCAGTACTTC
TRBV5-6,NA,TRBJ1-2,TRBD1,CASSSTGRGYTF,TGTGCCAGCAGCTCGACAGGGCGGGGCTACACCTTC
TRBV27,NA,TRBJ1-4,TRBD1,CASSEGAAQKLFF,TGTGCCAGCAGTGAGGGGGCGGCCCAAAAACTGTTTTTT
TRBV6-4,NA,TRBJ1-1,NA,CAGNLGTGGNTEAFF,TGTGCCGGAAACCTAGGAACGGGAGGAAACACTGAAGCTTTCTTT
TRBV4-2,NA,TRBJ2-1,TRBD1,CASSQGSGGAFNEQFF,TGTGCCAGCAGCCAAGGTTCAGGGGGCGCTTTCAATGAGCAGTTCTTC
TRBV12-3/TRBV12-4,NA,TRBJ2-6,NA,CASSSRSSGANVLTF,TGTGCCAGCAGTTCTCGGTCCTCTGGGGCCAACGTCCTGACTTTC
TRBV6-1,NA,TRBJ2-5,TRBD2,CASLAGGPQETQYF,TGTGCCAGCCTAGCGGGGGGACCCCAAGAGACCCAGTACTTC
TRBV9,NA,TRBJ1-2,NA,CASSSAFVGGYTF,TGTGCCAGCAGCTCCGCCTTCGTAGGGGGCTACACCTTC
TRBV29-1,NA,TRBJ2-1,TRBD1,CSVQTGTGSYNEQFF,TGCAGCGTGCAAACCGGGACAGGGTCCTACAATGAGCAGTTCTTC
TRBV7-3,NA,TRBJ1-2,NA,CASGVNNYGYTF,TGTGCCAGCGGAGTAAATAACTATGGCTACACCTTC
TRBV5-4,NA,TRBJ2-7,TRBD2,CASSLDVGLSGTREQYF,TGTGCCAGCAGCTTGGACGTGGGACTATCCGGAACTCGGGAGCAGTACTTC
TRBV3-1,NA,TRBJ1-4,NA,CASSQGWRHGLFF,TGTGCCAGCAGCCAAGGTTGGAGACACGGACTGTTTTTT
TRBV7-6,NA,TRBJ1-5,NA,CASSLHPPGTSNQPQHF,TGTGCCAGCAGCTTACACCCCCCAGGAACGAGCAATCAGCCCCAGCATTTT
TRBV4-2,NA,TRBJ1-1,NA,CASSRPPGTQGMVAFF,TGTGCCAGCAGCCGCCCCCCAGGGACCCAGGGGATGGTAGCTTTCTTT
TRBV29-1,NA,TRBJ2-1,TRBD2,CSVEETAGTYNEQFF,TGCAGCGTTGAAGAAACAGCGGGAACCTACAATGAGCAGTTCTTC
TRBV6-1,NA,TRBJ2-7,NA,CASPGRSYEQYF,TGTGCCAGCCCTGGACGCTCCTACGAGCAGTACTTC
TRBV20-1,NA,TRBJ2-7,TRBD1,CSGQGDSYEQYF,TGCAGCGGACAGGGGGACTCCTACGAGCAGTACTTC
TRBV12-3/TRBV12-4,NA,TRBJ2-3,TRBD2,CASSSSGGAGDTQYF,TGTGCCAGCAGTTCTAGCGGGGGGGCTGGAGATACGCAGTATTTT
TRBV7-9,NA,TRBJ1-2,TRBD1,CASRSDRAFNYGYTF,TGTGCCAGCAGATCCGACAGGGCTTTTAACTATGGCTACACCTTC
TRBV12-3/TRBV12-4,NA,TRBJ1-5,TRBD1,CASSLRGTGVQPQHF,TGTGCCAGCAGTTTAAGGGGGACAGGCGTTCAGCCCCAGCATTTT
TRBV20-1,NA,TRBJ2-7,NA,CSALKMGEQYF,TGCAGTGCTCTGAAGATGGGCGAGCAGTACTTC
TRBV10-3,NA,TRBJ2-2,TRBD1,CAISAGQGTRNTGELFF,TGTGCCATCAGTGCAGGACAGGGCACAAGGAACACCGGGGAGCTGTTTTTT
TRBV18,NA,TRBJ2-5,TRBD1,CASSREGQSETQYF,TGTGCCAGCTCCCGAGAGGGACAGTCAGAGACCCAGTACTTC
TRBV20-1,NA,TRBJ2-1,TRBD2,CSAKGLAGGSSYNEQFF,TGCAGTGCTAAGGGACTAGCGGGGGGGAGCTCCTACAATGAGCAGTTCTTC
TRBV7-2,NA,TRBJ1-2,NA,CASSFSSYGYTF,TGTGCCAGCAGCTTCTCGTCTTATGGCTACACCTTC
TRBV7-6,NA,TRBJ1-2,TRBD1,CASSLSRTGDGYTF,TGTGCCAGCAGCTTATCGAGGACAGGGGATGGCTACACCTTC
TRBV14,NA,TRBJ1-1,NA,CASSYSENTEAFF,TGTGCCAGCAGCTACTCAGAGAACACTGAAGCTTTCTTT
TRBV9,NA,TRBJ2-6,NA,CASSRDSSGANVLTF,TGTGCCAGCAGCCGAGACAGCTCTGGGGCCAACGTCCTGACTTTC
TRBV5-1,NA,TRBJ2-4,NA,CASSLDVGPDIQYF,TGCGCCAGCAGCTTGGATGTAGGGCCGGACATTCAGTACTTC
TRBV3-1,NA,TRBJ2-1,NA,CASSQGHFGGSNEQFF,TGTGCCAGCAGCCAAGGACATTTCGGGGGCTCGAATGAGCAGTTCTTC
TRBV6-1,NA,TRBJ1-5,NA,CASSRSGNSNQPQHF,TGTGCCAGCAGTCGTTCAGGGAATAGCAATCAGCCCCAGCATTTT
TRBV18,few,TRBJ2-6,NA,CASSPPSGANVLTF,TGTGCCAGCTCACCTCCTTCTGGGGCCAACGTCCTGACTTTC
TRBV3-1,NA,TRBJ1-1,NA,CASSPLWGGDTEAFF,TGTGCCAGCAGCCCCCTCTGGGGGGGGGACACTGAAGCTTTCTTT
TRBV20-1,NA,TRBJ1-1,NA,CSAREPHEAFF,TGCAGTGCTAGAGAACCACATGAAGCTTTCTTT
TRBV7-9,NA,TRBJ1-4,TRBD1,CASSPRTGGWNEKLFF,TGTGCCAGCAGCCCCCGGACAGGGGGGTGGAATGAAAAACTGTTTTTT
TRBV9,NA,TRBJ2-5,NA,CASSVGAGAAETQYF,TGTGCCAGCAGCGTAGGGGCAGGGGCTGCAGAGACCCAGTACTTC
TRBV29-1,NA,TRBJ2-3,TRBD1,CSVNPSGTGRNTQYF,TGCAGCGTTAACCCAAGCGGGACAGGGCGGAATACGCAGTATTTT
TRBV18,NA,TRBJ1-1,NA,CASTPPSGQIMNTEAFF,TGTGCCAGCACGCCGCCGAGCGGACAAATTATGAACACTGAAGCTTTCTTT
TRBV5-4,NA,TRBJ2-6,NA,CASSLVSPSGANVLTF,TGTGCCAGCAGCTTGGTTTCACCCTCTGGGGCCAACGTCCTGACTTTC
TRBV5-1,NA,TRBJ2-7,TRBD2,CASSRGDGPYEQYF,TGCGCCAGCAGCCGGGGGGACGGACCCTACGAGCAGTACTTC
TRBV2,NA,TRBJ2-4,TRBD1,CASSETLQGAYIQYF,TGTGCCAGCAGTGAAACTCTCCAGGGGGCATACATTCAGTACTTC
TRBV7-2,NA,TRBJ1-5,TRBD1,CASSPQGGDQPQHF,TGTGCCAGCAGCCCACAGGGGGGCGATCAGCCCCAGCATTTT
TRBV6-6,NA,TRBJ1-2,NA,CASSRDINYGYTF,TGTGCCAGCAGCCGGGACATCAACTATGGCTACACCTTC
TRBV20-1,few,TRBJ1-1,NA,CSARGAGVGTEAFF,TGCAGTGCTAGAGGGGCCGGGGTTGGGACTGAAGCTTTCTTT